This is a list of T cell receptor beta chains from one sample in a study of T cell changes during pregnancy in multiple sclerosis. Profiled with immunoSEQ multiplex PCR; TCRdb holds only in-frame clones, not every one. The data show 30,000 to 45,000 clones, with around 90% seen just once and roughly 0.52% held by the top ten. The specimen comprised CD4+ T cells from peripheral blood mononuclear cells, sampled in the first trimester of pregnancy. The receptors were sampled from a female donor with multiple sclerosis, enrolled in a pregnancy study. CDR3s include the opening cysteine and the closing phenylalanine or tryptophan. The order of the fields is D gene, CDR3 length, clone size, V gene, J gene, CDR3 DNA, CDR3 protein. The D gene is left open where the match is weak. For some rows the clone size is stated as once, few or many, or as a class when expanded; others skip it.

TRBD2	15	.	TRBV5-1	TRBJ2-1	TGCGCCAGCAGCTTGGTCGACCAGGCGGGGGGTGAGCAGTTCTTC	CASSLVDQAGGEQFF
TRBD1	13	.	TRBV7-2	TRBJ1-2	TGTGCCAGCAGCTTAGAGGGGGCAGGGGGCTACACCTTC	CASSLEGAGGYTF
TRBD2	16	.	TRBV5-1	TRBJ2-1	TGCGCCAGCAGCTTCACGGCGACTGGGGCGGGGGGTCAGCAGTTCTTC	CASSFTATGAGGQQFF
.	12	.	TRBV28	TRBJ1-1	TGTGCCAGCAGTTTGGGGAGCACTGAAGCTTTCTTT	CASSLGSTEAFF
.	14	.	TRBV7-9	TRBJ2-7	TGTGCCAGCAACCCGGGACTTAGGGCCAGCGAGCAGTACTTC	CASNPGLRASEQYF
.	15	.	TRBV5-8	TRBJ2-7	TGTGCCAGCAGCTTGTTTTCGGGCGGAGGATACGAGCAGTACTTC	CASSLFSGGGYEQYF
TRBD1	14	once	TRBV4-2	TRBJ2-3	TGTGCCAGCAGCCAGGACAGGGGGTCAGATACGCAGTATTTT	CASSQDRGSDTQYF
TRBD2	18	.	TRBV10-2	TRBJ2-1	TGCGCCAGCAGTGAGGGACTAGCGGGTCCAAGCTCCTACAATGAGCAGTTCTTC	CASSEGLAGPSSYNEQFF
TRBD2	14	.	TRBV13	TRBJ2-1	TGTGCCGGCGCTAGCGGGGGCCCTCGGAATGAGCAGTTCTTC	CAGASGGPRNEQFF
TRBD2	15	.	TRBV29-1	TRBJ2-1	TGCAGCGTACCGGGACTAGCGGGGGCCTACAATGAGCAGTTCTTC	CSVPGLAGAYNEQFF
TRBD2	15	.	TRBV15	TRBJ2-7	TGTGCCACCAGCAGCAGTCCGGGGGGAGGGACCGAGCAGTACTTC	CATSSSPGGGTEQYF
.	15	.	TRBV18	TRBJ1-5	TGTGCCAGCTCACCTAGTAGGGGCTCCAATCAGCCCCAGCATTTT	CASSPSRGSNQPQHF
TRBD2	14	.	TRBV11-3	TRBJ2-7	TGTGCCAGCAGTCCACTAGCGGATTCCTACGAGCAGTACTTC	CASSPLADSYEQYF
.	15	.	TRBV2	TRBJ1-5	TGTGCCAGCAGTGAATGGGGAGCGGGCAATCAGCCCCAGCATTTT	CASSEWGAGNQPQHF
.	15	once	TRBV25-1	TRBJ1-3	TGTGTCAGCAGTGAATTTGTGGCCAGTGGAAACACCATATATTTT	CVSSEFVASGNTIYF
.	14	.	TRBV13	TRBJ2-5	TGTGCCAGCAGCTTAGGGGCCGTACAAGAGACCCAGTACTTC	CASSLGAVQETQYF
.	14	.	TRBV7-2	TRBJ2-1	TGTGCCAGCAGCTCACAGGATGCCTACAATGAGCAGTTCTTC	CASSSQDAYNEQFF
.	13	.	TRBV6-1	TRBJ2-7	TGTGCCAGCAGTGATTGTCCCTTTTGCGAGCAGTACTTC	CASSDCPFCEQYF
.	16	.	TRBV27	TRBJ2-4	TGTGCCAGCAGTTTAGGGGGCGGAGTAGCCAAAAACATTCAGTACTTC	CASSLGGGVAKNIQYF
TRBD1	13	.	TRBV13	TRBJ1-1	TGTGCCAGCAGCCTAGGGGGCTACGGGGGGGCTTTCTTT	CASSLGGYGGAFF
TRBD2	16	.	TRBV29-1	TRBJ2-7	TGCAGCATCCTGCTTTCCGGGACTAGATGCTCCTACGAGCAGTACTTC	CSILLSGTRCSYEQYF
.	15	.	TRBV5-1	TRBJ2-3	TGCGCCAGCAGAAATATGAAAAGCGGGTCAGATACGCAGTATTTT	CASRNMKSGSDTQYF
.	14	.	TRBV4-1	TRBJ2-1	TGCGCCAGCAGCCATCGAGCGACAGGCAATGAGCAGTTCTTC	CASSHRATGNEQFF
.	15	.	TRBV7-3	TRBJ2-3	TGTGCCAGCAGCTCTAGCTCCGTTAGCACAGATACGCAGTATTTT	CASSSSSVSTDTQYF
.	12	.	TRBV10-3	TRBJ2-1	TGTGCCATCAGTCAGACTAGCAATGAGCAGTTCTTC	CAISQTSNEQFF
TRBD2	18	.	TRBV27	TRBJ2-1	TGTGCCAGCAGTCGCCTAGCGGGAGGCACCACCTCCTACAATGAGCAGTTCTTC	CASSRLAGGTTSYNEQFF
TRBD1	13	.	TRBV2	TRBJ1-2	TGTGCCAGGGGGCACAGGGGTTTAGGGGGCTACACCTTC	CARGHRGLGGYTF
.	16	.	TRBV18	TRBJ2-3	TGTGCCAGCTCACCATTTGGGGTCAGGGGAACAGATACGCAGTATTTT	CASSPFGVRGTDTQYF
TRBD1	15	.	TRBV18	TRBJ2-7	TGTGCCAGCTCACCTCCGGGACAGCTTACCTACGAGCAGTACTTC	CASSPPGQLTYEQYF
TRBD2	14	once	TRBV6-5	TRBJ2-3	TGTGCCAGCACCCCCGCGGGGGGAGTGGATACGCAGTATTTT	CASTPAGGVDTQYF
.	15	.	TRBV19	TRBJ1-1	TGTGCCAGTACCGACGGAGAGGTTTCGAACACTGAAGCTTTCTTT	CASTDGEVSNTEAFF
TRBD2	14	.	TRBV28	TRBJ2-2	TGTGCCAGCACCCTAGCGGAGAAAGGGGGGGAGCTGTTTTTT	CASTLAEKGGELFF
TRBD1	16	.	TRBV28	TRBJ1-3	TGTGCCAGCAGTTCAGACAGGGCCGTCTCTGGAAACACCATATATTTT	CASSSDRAVSGNTIYF
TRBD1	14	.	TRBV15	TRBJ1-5	TGTGCCACCAGCAGTCGACAGGGAAATCAGCCCCAGCATTTT	CATSSRQGNQPQHF
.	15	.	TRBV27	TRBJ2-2	TGTGCCAGCAGTTTAGCAGGTCTGAACACCGGGGAGCTGTTTTTT	CASSLAGLNTGELFF
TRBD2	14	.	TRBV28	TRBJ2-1	TGTGCCAGCAGTTTTGCTAGCGGGACCAATGAGCAGTTCTTC	CASSFASGTNEQFF
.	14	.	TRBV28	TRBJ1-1	TGTGCCAGCAGTGGACAGTTCTGGGGGACTGAAGCTTTCTTT	CASSGQFWGTEAFF
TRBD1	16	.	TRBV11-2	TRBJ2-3	TGTGCCAGCAGCCTATACACTCAGGGGGCATCAGATACGCAGTATTTT	CASSLYTQGASDTQYF
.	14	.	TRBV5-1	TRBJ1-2	TGCGCCAGCAGCGAGCTCCAAGAGGGCTATGGCTACACCTTC	CASSELQEGYGYTF
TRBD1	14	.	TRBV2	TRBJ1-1	TGTGCCAGCAGTGAAGACAGGGGGAACACTGAAGCTTTCTTT	CASSEDRGNTEAFF
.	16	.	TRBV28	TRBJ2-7	TGTGCCAGCAGCCGCCCAGGGGTAGCGGTCAGGGGGGAGCAGTACTTC	CASSRPGVAVRGEQYF
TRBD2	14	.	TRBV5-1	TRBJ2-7	TGCGCCAGCAGCTGGACTAGCGGGGTATACGAGCAGTACTTC	CASSWTSGVYEQYF
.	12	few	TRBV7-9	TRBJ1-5	TGTGCCAGCAGCTTCGGGGATCAGCCCCAGCATTTT	CASSFGDQPQHF
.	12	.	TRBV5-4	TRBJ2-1	TGTGCCAGCAGCCGGCGGGAGACAGGTCCTCTCTTC	CASSRRETGPLF
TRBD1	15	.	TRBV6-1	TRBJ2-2	TGTGCCAGCAGGTCGACAGGGTGGATGCCCGGGGAGCTGTTTTTT	CASRSTGWMPGELFF
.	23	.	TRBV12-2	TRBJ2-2	TGTGCAAGTCGCTTAGAAGGGGGGGCCCCCCGGCGAGGAGGGTGTGAGGTCCCCGGGGAGCTGTTTTTT	CASRLEGGAPRRGGCEVPGELFF
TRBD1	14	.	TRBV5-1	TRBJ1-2	TGCGCCAGCAGCGCAACAGGGGGCATAACGGGCTACACCTTC	CASSATGGITGYTF